The 15 T cell receptor beta chains given below trace back to one sample, sequenced in a study of CD8 T cells in Susac syndrome. RNA was extracted with the RNeasy kit, and a quantity of about 0.45 to 1 ug was reverse transcribed using random hexamers. TCRdb reanalysed the immunoSEQ multiplex PCR reads using MiXCR and keeps one entry per CDR3 protein. The sample lists 180,000 or so distinct CDR3 sequences, roughly 96% occurring once. Sequenced input: CD4+ T cells from PBMCs. These receptors all come from a human donor with multiple sclerosis.

The chain uses TRBV20-1 and TRBJ2-2, with TRBD2 identical over 7 bases. V was pared by 3 bases and J by 5 bases, with 6 bases of the junction left unmatched. The germline CDR1 and CDR2 sequences are DFQATT and SNEGSKA (reference sequence). The CDR3 loop spans 14 amino acids. CDR3 nucleotides: TGCAGTGCTAGTGCGCCAGCGGGGACCGGGGAGCTGTTTTTT. Translated: CSASAPAGTGELFF.

This clonotype was seen just once. This sequence joins TRBV30 and TRBJ2-1; no firm D call. This CDR3 contains 14 residues. CDR1 is GTSNPN, CDR2 SVGIG, per germline (reference sequence). V shed 4 bases and J shed 6 bases, with 16 bases lying between them. The CDR3 DNA reads TGTGCCTGGACCGATCCAACCCCCATCAATGAGCAGTTCTTC. Translating it yields CAWTDPTPINEQFF.

This clonotype is a singleton in its sample. The chain links TRBV5-1 to TRBJ2-3; no reliable D call. Germline V gives CDR1 SGHRS, CDR2 YFSETQ. With 4 bases removed from V and 4 bases from J, the gap between germline ends came to 4 bases. The CDR3 covers 11 residues. CDR3 in amino acids: CASSDSDTQYF. CDR3 in DNA: TGCGCCAGCAGCGATTCAGATACGCAGTATTTT.

V and J are TRBV5-1 and TRBJ2-1; TRBD2 agrees at 10 bases. The CDR3 is 13 amino acids. Per the germline V gene, CDR1 is SGHRS and CDR2 is YFSETQ. The junction had 3 bases not matched to a gene; V was cut back by 2 bases and J by 10 bases. CDR3 sequence (DNA): TGCGCCAGCAGCTTTTCGACTAGCGGGGAGCAGTTCTTC. Translating gives CASSFSTSGEQFF.

The V and J genes are TRBV29-1 and TRBJ2-1; TRBD2 aligns across 9 bases. Trimming took 8 bases from V and 4 from J; bases not matched to a gene: 9. This CDR3 has 14 amino acids. Looked up from germline, CDR1 is SQVTM and CDR2 is ANQGSEA. The CDR3 is CSSRLLAGYNEQFF. The CDR3 nucleotides are TGCAGCTCAAGGCTACTAGCGGGTTACAATGAGCAGTTCTTC.

The chain carries TRBV2 and TRBJ2-2; no clear D gene. V dropped 8 bases and J dropped 1 base, with 11 bases sitting between them. There are 14 residues in the CDR3. Looked up from germline, CDR1 is SNHLY and CDR2 is FYNNEI. CDR3 sequence reads: CASAGPQNTGELFF. The CDR3 coding sequence is TGTGCCAGCGCAGGCCCGCAGAACACCGGGGAGCTGTTTTTT.

This chain connects TRBV2 to TRBJ1-1; the D is unclear. The CDR3 spans 15 residues. The V end was cut by 5 bases, the J end by 1 base, with 14 bases between. From germline, CDR1 is SNHLY and CDR2 FYNNEI. The CDR3 DNA reads TGTGCCAGCAGTCAAGGGTCCGGTTGGAACACTGAAGCTTTCTTT. Residues: CASSQGSGWNTEAFF.

The gene calls are TRBV29-1 and TRBJ1-1, with D unresolved. This CDR3 region has 11 residues. V shed 4 bases and J shed 1 base, with 4 bases lying between them. The germline V gene encodes CDR1 SQVTM and CDR2 ANQGSEA. CDR3 protein: CSVVANTEAFF. The CDR3 coding sequence is TGCAGCGTTGTGGCGAACACTGAAGCTTTCTTT.

The chain couples TRBV3-1 to TRBJ2-1, with D hard to call. CDR3 length equals 13 residues. V dropped 2 bases and J dropped 6 bases, with 8 bases sitting between them. Germline V CDR1 and CDR2: LGHDT, YNNKEL (reference sequence). This chain's CDR3 is CASSQFRPNEQFF. The CDR3 coding sequence is TGTGCCAGCAGCCAATTCAGGCCCAATGAGCAGTTCTTC.

The gene calls are TRBV6-1 and TRBJ2-5; tentatively, D is TRBD1 (6 bases). Germline V gene sequence: CDR1 MNHNS, CDR2 SASEGT. This CDR3 region has 17 residues. Trimming took off 4 bases at V and 2 bases at J, with 20 bases between the two ends. CDR3 protein: CASSVWGTSLLQETQYF. In DNA form, the CDR3 reads TGTGCCAGCAGTGTATGGGGGACAAGCTTATTACAAGAGACCCAGTACTTC.

This chain uses TRBV2 with TRBJ1-5; D call uncertain. The germline V gene has CDR1 SNHLY and CDR2 FYNNEI. V was shortened by 5 bases and J by 10 bases, with 24 bases between the two germline ends. The CDR3 totals 16 residues. The CDR3 coding sequence is TGTGCCAGCAGTAATCTACAGACGGCTCCTTCAGCCCCCCAGCATTTT. This codes for CASSNLQTAPSAPQHF.

J is TRBJ1-1 and V is TRBV24-1, with D tentatively TRBD1 (5 bases). The CDR3 runs 11 residues. From germline, CDR1 is KGHDR and CDR2 SFDVKD. V dropped 9 bases and J dropped 4 bases, with 8 bases sitting between them. The CDR3 sequence is CATRDGTEAFF. The CDR3 DNA follows: TGTGCCACCCGGGACGGCACTGAAGCTTTCTTT.

The rearrangement uses TRBV2 and TRBJ2-5; no clear D gene. Deletions cut 3 bases from V and 5 bases from J, with 10 bases between. There are 13 residues in the CDR3. Germline V CDR1 and CDR2: SNHLY, FYNNEI. CDR3 bases: TGTGCCAGCAGTGATTGGCTGGGGGAGACCCAGTACTTC. This sequence encodes CASSDWLGETQYF.

The table lists this clonotype with a count of one. The genes are TRBV12-3 or TRBV12-4 and TRBJ2-7, with no clear D. Between the trimmed V and J ends, which lost 2 bases and 2 bases, there was a span of 7 bases. This CDR3 spans 13 amino acids. Here the CDR3 DNA reads TGTGCCAGCAGTTTATATGCCACCTACGAGCAGTACTTC. Encoded protein: CASSLYATYEQYF.

The rearrangement joins TRBV6-6 to TRBJ2-7; 9 positions match TRBD1. Germline V lookup: CDR1 MNHNY, CDR2 SVGAGI (reference sequence). This CDR3 is 15 amino acids long. V shed 2 bases, J shed 4 bases, and the junction held 6 bases outside the gene matches. CDR3 in amino acids: CASSYPTGGRYEQYF. DNA for the CDR3: TGTGCCAGCAGTTACCCCACAGGGGGCCGATACGAGCAGTACTTC.